Presented here are 19 T cell receptor beta chains from one specimen sequenced in a study of radiation and T cells in renal cell carcinoma. Described treatment: treatment-naive control, cytoreductive nephrectomy. TCRdb keeps only in-frame clones here, not all; method: immunoSEQ multiplex PCR. The table lists some 14,000 clones, around 60% of them singletons, with about 11% in the top ten. Material: tumor tissue, obtained from a patient whose treatment was nephrectomy without radiotherapy. The origin of the receptors is a man aged 50-59 years with renal cell carcinoma.

The genes are TRBV14 and TRBJ2-7; tentatively, D is TRBD1 or TRBD2 (6 bases each). This CDR3 spans 15 amino acids. V lost 0 bases and J 4 bases, leaving 13 bases between the germline ends. The germline V gene encodes CDR1 SGHDN and CDR2 FVKESK. The CDR3 coding sequence is TGTGCCAGCAGCCAAGAAAGGGGGGTAGGGTACGAGCAGTACTTC. Amino acid sequence: CASSQERGVGYEQYF.

This clone was observed a few times. This rearrangement joins TRBV21-1 to TRBJ2-1; the D call of TRBD1 is as the table states it, not checked on the DNA. TRBV21-1 is a pseudogene locus. The CDR3 spans 16 residues. The CDR3: CASSKSGPASYNEQFF. The CDR3 DNA reads as TGTGCCAGCAGCAAATCTGGGCCTGCCTCCTACAATGAGCAGTTCTTC.

This sequence joins TRBV6-6 and TRBJ2-1; no definite D call. V was trimmed by 2 bases and J by 10 bases, leaving 15 bases between them. The V gene's germline CDR1 is MNHNY and CDR2 SVGAGI (reference sequence). The CDR3 contains 14 residues. The CDR3 reads CASSYPGKEREQFF. Written as DNA, the CDR3 is TGTGCCAGCAGTTACCCCGGTAAGGAGCGAGAGCAGTTCTTC.

By proportion, this clone is medium-sized. The V and J genes are TRBV18 and TRBJ2-3; 11 bases map to TRBD2. The CDR3 is 17 residues long. Germline-derived CDR1 and CDR2 are KGHSH and LQKENI. Trimming cost V 6 bases and J 3 bases; bases outside gene matches: 11. The CDR3 coding sequence is TGTGCCAGCTCGTCTACCGGCACTAGCGGGAGTACAGATACGCAGTATTTT. Amino acid sequence: CASSSTGTSGSTDTQYF. The whole variable domain, filled in from reference TRBV18 and TRBJ2-3, reads NAGVMQNPRHLVRRRGQEARLRCSPMKGHSHVYWYRQLPEEGLKFMVYLQKENIIDESGMPKERFSAEFPKEGPSILRIQQVVRGDSAAYFCASSSTGTSGSTDTQYFGPGTRLTVL.

V usage is TRBV27 and J usage is TRBJ2-1, with 12 bases fitting TRBD2. Germline trimming cut 5 bases from V and 5 bases from J; bases unmatched to any gene: 16. The CDR3 extends over 19 amino acids. Per germline, CDR1 MNHEY and CDR2 SMNVEV (reference sequence). CDR3 sequence: CASSTRLAGESGGNNEQFF. The CDR3 DNA sequence: TGTGCCAGCAGTACGCGACTAGCGGGAGAATCAGGGGGTAACAATGAGCAGTTCTTC.

This clone was seen only a few times. This chain joins TRBV2 and TRBJ1-2; D perhaps matches TRBD1 (6 bases). The germline V gene has CDR1 SNHLY and CDR2 FYNNEI. Trimming shortened V by 6 bases and J by 0 bases, and 14 bases separated the two germline ends. The CDR3 has 15 amino acids. CDR3 nucleotides: TGTGCCAGCAGGAGTCAGGGGCTGTCTAACTATGGCTACACCTTC. As protein: CASRSQGLSNYGYTF.

V gene TRBV2 combines with J gene TRBJ1-2, with a tentative D call TRBD1 (5 bases). CDR1 and CDR2 (germline): SNHLY, FYNNEI. Trimming stripped 2 bases from V and 0 bases from J, with 7 bases between. CDR3 length equals 14 residues. CDR3 coding DNA: TGTGCCAGCAGTGAACCAGGGACTAACTATGGCTACACCTTC. Protein: CASSEPGTNYGYTF.

The rearrangement links TRBV21-1 to TRBJ2-7; no check of the table's D call, TRBD2, against the DNA was made. TRBV21-1 is deemed a pseudogene. This CDR3 contains 15 residues. The CDR3 region is CASSKFACPGDEQYF. The CDR3 region has the DNA TGTGCCAGCAGCAAATTTGCCTGCCCGGGGGACGAGCAGTACTTC.

This clone was counted only a few times. This rearrangement joins TRBV10-3 to TRBJ2-5, with 9 bases fitting TRBD2. From germline, CDR1 is ENHRY and CDR2 SYGVKD. Trimming took 6 bases from V and 3 from J; bases not matched to a gene: 5. The CDR3 extends over 14 amino acids. This CDR3 reads CAISPIAGEETQYF. The CDR3 DNA reads as TGTGCCATCAGCCCCATAGCGGGAGAAGAGACCCAGTACTTC.

The genes are TRBV29-1 and TRBJ1-2, with D possibly being TRBD1 (6 bases). The V gene's germline CDR1 is SQVTM and CDR2 ANQGSEA. The CDR3 consists of 11 residues. Trimming took off 7 bases at V and 8 bases at J, with 14 bases between the two ends. The CDR3 DNA reads as TGCAGCGCCCAACAGGGTCGCGGCTACACCTTC. Amino acids: CSAQQGRGYTF.

The chain couples TRBV4-3 to TRBJ2-7, with 7 bases fitting TRBD1. Trimming removed 0 bases from V and 1 base from J; junction bases left unmatched: 12. Per germline, CDR1 LGHNA and CDR2 YSLEER. The CDR3 loop spans 18 amino acids. The CDR3 is CASSQDLEQGRQSYEQYF. The CDR3 DNA reads as TGCGCCAGCAGCCAAGATCTAGAACAGGGGCGACAATCCTACGAGCAGTACTTC.

Only a few counts were recorded for this clone. The chain joins TRBV7-8 to TRBJ2-2; 8 bases line up with TRBD1. The trim removed 0 bases at V and 8 bases at J, leaving 5 bases unmatched. Germline-derived CDR1 and CDR2 are SGHVS and FQNEAQ. CDR3 length: 15 residues. CDR3 DNA: TGTGCCAGCAGCTTAGCCCAGGGGGCGTTAGGGGAGCTGTTTTTT. As protein: CASSLAQGALGELFF.

The rearrangement links TRBV7-9 to TRBJ2-1, with D perhaps matching TRBD1 (6 bases). Germline-derived CDR1 and CDR2 are SEHNR and FQNEAQ (reference sequence). V dropped 7 bases and J dropped 7 bases, with 11 bases sitting between them. The CDR3 sequence is 12 residues long. CDR3 in amino acids: CASTRGKNEQFF. Here the CDR3 DNA reads TGTGCCAGCACTAGGGGGAAGAATGAGCAGTTCTTC.

The genes are TRBV5-4 and TRBJ1-5; no clear D. The CDR3 loop spans 13 amino acids. V was pared by 2 bases and J by 5 bases, with 8 bases between. Germline V CDR1 and CDR2: SGHNT, YYREEE (reference sequence). CDR3 in amino acids: CASSLEVDQPQHF. The CDR3 DNA sequence: TGTGCCAGCAGCTTAGAGGTTGATCAGCCCCAGCATTTT. Combining the CDR3 with reference TRBV5-4 and TRBJ1-5 gives the whole variable domain ETGVTQSPTHLIKTRGQQVTLRCSSQSGHNTVSWYQQALGQGPQFIFQYYREEENGRGNFPPRFSGLQFPNYSSELNVNALELDDSALYLCASSLEVDQPQHFGDGTRLSIL.

CDR3 protein: CASSPVVSRNEQFF. In DNA, the CDR3 is TGTGCCAGCAGCCCTGTGGTGAGCCGCAATGAGCAGTTCTTC. The V call is TRBV7-9, the J call TRBJ2-1; no clear D. The CDR3 has 14 amino acids. Germline assignment: CDR1 SEHNR and CDR2 FQNEAQ (reference sequence). V lost 5 bases and J lost 6, with 14 bases in between.

Only one count was recorded for this clone. V and J are TRBV7-2 and TRBJ2-1; TRBD2 agrees at 7 bases. This CDR3 spans 14 amino acids. Looked up from germline, CDR1 is SGHTA and CDR2 is FQGNSA. Germline trimming cut 5 bases from V and 7 bases from J; bases unmatched to any gene: 8. Written as DNA, the CDR3 is TGTGCCAGCAGCCGCGGACTAGTAGGGAATGAGCAGTTCTTC. Translating gives CASSRGLVGNEQFF.

The sample holds one count of this clone. V gene TRBV9 combines with J gene TRBJ2-2; 11 nucleotides align to TRBD2. Germline V gene sequence: CDR1 SGDLS, CDR2 YYNGEE. CDR3 length: 16 amino acids. The trim removed 2 bases at V and 2 bases at J, leaving 2 bases unmatched. CDR3 coding DNA: TGTGCCAGCAGCGTTGGACTAGCGGGTAACACCGGGGAGCTGTTTTTT. Protein product: CASSVGLAGNTGELFF.

The chain uses TRBV14 and TRBJ1-1; D perhaps matches TRBD1 (6 bases). Germline V gene data show CDR1 as SGHDN and CDR2 as FVKESK. The CDR3 covers 12 residues. Trimming stripped 4 bases from V and 8 bases from J, with 11 bases between. The CDR3 here is CASSPNDREAFF. The CDR3 DNA reads TGTGCCAGCAGCCCGAACGACAGGGAAGCTTTCTTT.

This clone came up a few times. The DNA for the CDR3 is TGTGCCAGCAGCCCTCTGGTTTGGGACAGCCCCTACGAGCAGTACTTC. Encoded protein: CASSPLVWDSPYEQYF. The chain couples TRBV11-2 to TRBJ2-7, with 7 bases that match TRBD1. The CDR3 contains 16 residues. The J segment lost 2 bases and the V segment lost 5 bases, leaving 12 bases of the junction unmatched. The germline gives CDR1 SGHAT, CDR2 FQNNGV.